This section outlines one TCR beta chain sequence together with its context. Its antigen is not identified. One end of the junction does not line up with germline, which may come from a read error. Memory CD4+ cells were defined as CD4+CD45RO+CD25-. CDR1 and CDR2 from the germline V gene are SSHAT and FNYEAQ (reference sequence). The CDR3 covers 14 residues. General observations from the study: The TCR gene usage of tumor memory CD4+ T cells clustered together with blood and lymph node memory CD4+ cells and with lymph node naive CD4+ cells. Whole repertoires were not studied in the larger cohort, only one V-J beta rearrangement.

Semi-nested PCR with Nested Universal Primer A followed constant-region reverse priming of full-length variable regions. TCRdb re-called the 5' RACE reads through MiXCR, storing one row per CDR3 protein. Of about 64,000 distinct CDR3 sequences in the sample, 20% to 25% are singletons; the top ten hold approximately 3.1%. The TCR was taken from a female donor with breast cancer. V gene TRBV7-7 combines with J gene TRBJ1-4; D is unresolved. Material: memory CD4+ T cells sorted from a lymph node. As for subset: memory CD4+ T cells, CD4+CD45RO+CD25-. CDR3 DNA sequence: TGTGCTAGCAGCTTAGCGCGGTCTAATGAAAAACTGTTTTTT. The encoded protein is CASSLARSNEKLFF. Variable domain in full (rest from reference TRBV7-7 and TRBJ1-4): GAGVSQSPRYKVTKRGQDVTLRCDPISSHATLYWYQQALGQGPEFLTYFNYEAQPDKSGLPSDRFSAERPEGSISTLTIQRTEQRDSAMYRCASSLARSNEKLFFGSGTQLSVL.